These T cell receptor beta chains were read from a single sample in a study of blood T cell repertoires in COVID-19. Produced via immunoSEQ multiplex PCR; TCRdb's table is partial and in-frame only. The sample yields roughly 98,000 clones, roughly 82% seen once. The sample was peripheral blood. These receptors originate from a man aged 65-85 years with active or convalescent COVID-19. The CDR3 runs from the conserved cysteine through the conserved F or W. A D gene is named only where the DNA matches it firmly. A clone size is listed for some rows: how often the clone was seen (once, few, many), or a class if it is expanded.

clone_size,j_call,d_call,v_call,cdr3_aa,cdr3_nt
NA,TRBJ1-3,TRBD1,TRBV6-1,CASSVSWTGSSGNTIYF,TGTGCCAGCAGTGTTAGTTGGACAGGGAGCTCTGGAAACACCATATATTTT
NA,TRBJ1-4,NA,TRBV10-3,CAISAGTLTEKLFF,TGTGCCATCAGTGCAGGGACATTGACGGAAAAACTGTTTTTT
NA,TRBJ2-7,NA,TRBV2,CATTIADSYEQYF,TGTGCCACTACGATAGCGGACTCCTACGAGCAGTACTTC
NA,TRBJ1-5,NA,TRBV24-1,CATSDLRGKDQPQHF,TGTGCCACCAGTGATTTGAGGGGAAAGGATCAGCCCCAGCATTTT
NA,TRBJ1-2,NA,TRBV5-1,CASSSVPGDYGYTF,TGCGCCAGCAGCTCCGTTCCAGGCGACTATGGCTACACCTTC
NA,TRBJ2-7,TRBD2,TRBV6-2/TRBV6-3,CASSSRLAESYSYEQYF,TGTGCCAGCAGTTCGCGTCTAGCGGAAAGTTACTCCTACGAGCAGTACTTC
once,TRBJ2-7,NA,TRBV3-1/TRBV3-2,CASSQADSLFSHEQYF,TGTGCCAGCAGCCAGGCGGACTCTTTGTTCTCGCACGAGCAGTACTTC
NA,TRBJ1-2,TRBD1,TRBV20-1,CSASYRGGYTF,TGCAGTGCTAGCTACAGGGGTGGCTACACCTTC
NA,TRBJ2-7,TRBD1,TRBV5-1,CASSAGQGTSYEQYF,TGCGCCAGCAGCGCGGGACAGGGGACCTCCTACGAGCAGTACTTC
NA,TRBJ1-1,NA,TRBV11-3,CATRGNSGNTEAFF,TGTGCCACCCGGGGGAATAGTGGGAACACTGAAGCTTTCTTT
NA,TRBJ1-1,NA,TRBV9,CASSVGPEMNTEAFF,TGTGCCAGCAGCGTAGGCCCAGAAATGAACACTGAAGCTTTCTTT
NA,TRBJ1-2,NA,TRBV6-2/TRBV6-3,CASSPDSIYGYTF,TGTGCCAGCAGCCCGGACAGCATATATGGCTACACCTTC
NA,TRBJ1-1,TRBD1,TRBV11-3,CASSGTEAEAFF,TGTGCCAGCAGTGGGACAGAGGCTGAAGCTTTCTTT
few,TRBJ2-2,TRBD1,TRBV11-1,CASSPPTGRNTGELFF,TGTGCCAGCAGCCCGCCGACAGGGCGGAACACCGGGGAGCTGTTTTTT
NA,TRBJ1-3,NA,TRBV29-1,CSVERAGVGNTIYF,TGCAGCGTTGAGAGAGCAGGGGTTGGAAACACCATATATTTT
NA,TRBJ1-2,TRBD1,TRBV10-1,CASSESTGNIHGYTF,TGCGCCAGCAGTGAGTCGACAGGGAATATCCATGGCTACACCTTC
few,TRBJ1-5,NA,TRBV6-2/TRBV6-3,CASSPGSWAGQPQHF,TGTGCCAGCAGCCCCGGGTCTTGGGCGGGTCAGCCCCAGCATTTT
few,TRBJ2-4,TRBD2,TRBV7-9,CASSSGGTKNIQYF,TGTGCCAGCAGCTCCGGGGGGACTAAAAACATTCAGTACTTC
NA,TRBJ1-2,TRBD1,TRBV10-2,CASSDSGTAREGYTF,TGCGCCAGCAGTGATTCCGGGACAGCGAGGGAGGGCTACACCTTC
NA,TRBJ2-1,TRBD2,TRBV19,CASSVTSVDSYNEQFF,TGTGCCAGTAGTGTGACTAGCGTCGACTCCTACAATGAGCAGTTCTTC
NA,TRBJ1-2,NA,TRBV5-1,CAGGNYNYGYTF,TGCGCCGGAGGTAACTATAACTATGGCTACACCTTC
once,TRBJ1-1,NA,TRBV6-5,CASELINTEAFF,TGTGCCAGCGAGCTGATAAACACTGAAGCTTTCTTT
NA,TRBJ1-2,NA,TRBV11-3,CASSSEHKSYGYTF,TGTGCCAGCAGCTCAGAGCACAAATCCTATGGCTACACCTTC
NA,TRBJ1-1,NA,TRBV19,CASSIVPGAGSEAFF,TGTGCCAGTAGTATAGTACCAGGGGCCGGGTCTGAAGCTTTCTTT
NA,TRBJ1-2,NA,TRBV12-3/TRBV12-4,CASSFRAGYTF,TGTGCCAGCAGTTTCAGGGCTGGCTACACCTTC
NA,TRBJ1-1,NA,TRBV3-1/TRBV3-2,CASSPQGLEAFF,TGTGCCAGCAGCCCCCAGGGCCTCGAAGCTTTCTTT
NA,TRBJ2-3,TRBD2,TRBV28,CASSSFTGTSGTDTQYF,TGTGCCAGCAGCTCCTTTACCGGGACTAGCGGCACAGATACGCAGTATTTT
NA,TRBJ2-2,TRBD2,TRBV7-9,CASSLRLAGGRNTGELFF,TGTGCCAGCAGCTTACGCCTAGCGGGGGGAAGGAACACCGGGGAGCTGTTTTTT
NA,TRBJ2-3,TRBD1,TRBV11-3,CASSSGTATDTQYF,TGTGCCAGCAGCTCCGGGACAGCCACAGATACGCAGTATTTT
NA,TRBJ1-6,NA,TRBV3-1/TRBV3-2,CASSNGYRANNSPLHF,TGTGCCAGCAGCAACGGTTACAGGGCTAATAATTCACCCCTCCACTTT
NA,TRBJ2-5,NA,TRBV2,CASLDGQETQYF,TGTGCCAGCCTAGACGGCCAAGAGACCCAGTACTTC
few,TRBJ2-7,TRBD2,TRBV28,CASSSAAGGWGEQYF,TGTGCCAGCAGTTCGGCAGCGGGGGGTTGGGGGGAGCAGTACTTC
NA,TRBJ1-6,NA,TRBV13,CASSLAQGVTLHF,TGTGCCAGCAGCTTAGCACAGGGAGTCACCCTCCACTTT
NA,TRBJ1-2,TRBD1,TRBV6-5,CASKIQGAGGYTF,TGTGCCAGCAAAATACAGGGGGCGGGAGGCTACACCTTC
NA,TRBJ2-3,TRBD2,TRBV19,CASSKGNGGAWSPTDTQYF,TGTGCCAGTAGTAAAGGGAACGGGGGGGCGTGGTCCCCCACAGATACGCAGTATTTT
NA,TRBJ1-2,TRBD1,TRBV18,CASSPGRGGAYGYTF,TGTGCCAGCTCACCAGGCCGAGGGGGCGCATACGGCTACACCTTC
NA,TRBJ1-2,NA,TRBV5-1,CASSLEGANYGYTF,TGCGCCAGCAGCTTGGAGGGGGCTAACTATGGCTACACCTTC
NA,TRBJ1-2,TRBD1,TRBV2,CASSEGTGGDGYTF,TGTGCCAGCAGTGAAGGGACAGGGGGTGATGGCTACACCTTC
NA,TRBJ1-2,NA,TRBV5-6,CASSPGRRTGGYTF,TGTGCCAGCAGCCCAGGGCGTCGCACGGGTGGCTACACCTTC
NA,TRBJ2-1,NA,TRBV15,CATLPGKPNNEQFF,TGTGCCACCCTACCGGGAAAACCTAACAATGAGCAGTTCTTC
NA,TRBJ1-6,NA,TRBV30,CAWSGSSYNSPLHF,TGTGCCTGGAGTGGGAGCTCCTATAATTCACCCCTCCACTTT
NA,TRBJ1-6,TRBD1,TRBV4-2,CASSQDSRDRGNSPLHF,TGTGCCAGCAGCCAAGATAGCCGGGACAGGGGAAATTCACCCCTCCACTTT
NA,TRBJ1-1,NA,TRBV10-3,CAITRTVNTEAFF,TGTGCCATCACCCGGACAGTGAACACTGAAGCTTTCTTT
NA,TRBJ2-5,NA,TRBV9,CASEIYRVPGQETQYF,TGTGCCAGCGAAATATACAGGGTCCCCGGGCAAGAGACCCAGTACTTC